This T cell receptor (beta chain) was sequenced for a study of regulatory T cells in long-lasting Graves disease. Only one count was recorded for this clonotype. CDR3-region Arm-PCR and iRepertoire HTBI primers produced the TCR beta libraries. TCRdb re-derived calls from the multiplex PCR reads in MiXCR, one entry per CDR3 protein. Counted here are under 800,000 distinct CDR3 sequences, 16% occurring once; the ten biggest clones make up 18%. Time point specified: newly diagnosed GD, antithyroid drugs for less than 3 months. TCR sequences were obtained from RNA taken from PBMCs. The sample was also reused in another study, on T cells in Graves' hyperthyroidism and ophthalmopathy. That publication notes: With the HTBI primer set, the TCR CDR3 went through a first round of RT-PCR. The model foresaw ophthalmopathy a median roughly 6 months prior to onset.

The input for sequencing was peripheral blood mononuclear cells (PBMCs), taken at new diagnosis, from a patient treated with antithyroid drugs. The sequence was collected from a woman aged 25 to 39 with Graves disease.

Here the CDR3 DNA reads TGTGCCAGCAGTTTATTTTGGCAGGGGACTGGGGCCAACGTCCTGACTTTC. Translated, it gives CASSLFWQGTGANVLTF. The chain recombines TRBV28 with TRBJ2-6; perhaps TRBD1 as D (6 bases). This CDR3 contains 17 residues. V was pared by 1 base and J by 2 bases, with 12 bases between. The germline V gene has CDR1 MDHEN and CDR2 SYDVKM.